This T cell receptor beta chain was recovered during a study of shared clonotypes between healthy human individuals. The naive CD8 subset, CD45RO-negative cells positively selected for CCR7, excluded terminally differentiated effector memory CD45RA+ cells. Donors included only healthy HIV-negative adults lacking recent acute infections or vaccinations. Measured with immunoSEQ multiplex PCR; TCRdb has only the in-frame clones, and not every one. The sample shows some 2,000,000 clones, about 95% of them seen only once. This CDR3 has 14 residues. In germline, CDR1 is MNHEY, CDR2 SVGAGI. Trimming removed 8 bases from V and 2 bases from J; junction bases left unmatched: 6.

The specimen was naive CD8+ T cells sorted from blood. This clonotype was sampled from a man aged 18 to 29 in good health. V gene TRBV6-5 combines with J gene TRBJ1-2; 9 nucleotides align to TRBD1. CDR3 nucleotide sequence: TGTGCCAGCCGCCAGACAGGGGGAAACTATGGCTACACCTTC. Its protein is CASRQTGGNYGYTF.